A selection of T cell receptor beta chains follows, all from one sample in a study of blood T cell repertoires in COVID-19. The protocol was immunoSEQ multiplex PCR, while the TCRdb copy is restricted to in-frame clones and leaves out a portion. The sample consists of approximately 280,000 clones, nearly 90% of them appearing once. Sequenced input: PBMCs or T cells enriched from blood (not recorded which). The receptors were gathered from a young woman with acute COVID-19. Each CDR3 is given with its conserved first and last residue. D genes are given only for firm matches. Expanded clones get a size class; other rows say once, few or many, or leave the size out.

DNA: TGTGCCAGCAGCTTATCCCTAGCGGGAGCCAATGAGCAGTTCTTC
CDR3: CASSLSLAGANEQFF
size: .
V: TRBV7-6
D: TRBD2
J: TRBJ2-1

DNA: TGCGCCAGCAGCCAACCGGACAGAAACGAGCAGTACTTC
CDR3: CASSQPDRNEQYF
size: few
V: TRBV4-1
D: .
J: TRBJ2-7

DNA: TGTGCCAGCGGGGGGGCTAGCGGCACAGATACGCAGTATTTT
CDR3: CASGGASGTDTQYF
size: few
V: TRBV6-5
D: .
J: TRBJ2-3

DNA: TGTGCCAGCAGGGCGGGGAATAGCAATCAGCCCCAGCATTTT
CDR3: CASRAGNSNQPQHF
size: .
V: TRBV27
D: .
J: TRBJ1-5

DNA: TGTGCCAGCAGCTTCCGCGGCGAAGAGACCCAGTACTTC
CDR3: CASSFRGEETQYF
size: .
V: TRBV5-4
D: .
J: TRBJ2-5

DNA: TGTGCCAGCAGCCAATTTGCCAGCGGGACTTCTATCTCCTACAATGAGCAGTTCTTC
CDR3: CASSQFASGTSISYNEQFF
size: .
V: TRBV3-1/TRBV3-2
D: TRBD2
J: TRBJ2-1

DNA: TGTGCCACAAGAGACAGGTCATCCTTCAATGAGCAGTTCTTC
CDR3: CATRDRSSFNEQFF
size: .
V: TRBV19
D: .
J: TRBJ2-1

DNA: TGTGCCAGCAGCCAATTAGGAGGGGTTAATTCACCCCTCCACTTT
CDR3: CASSQLGGVNSPLHF
size: .
V: TRBV16
D: .
J: TRBJ1-6

DNA: TGTGCAAGTCGCCCACGGACAGGGTTCGAAGCTGGGGCCAACGTCCTGACTTTC
CDR3: CASRPRTGFEAGANVLTF
size: once
V: TRBV12-2
D: .
J: TRBJ2-6

DNA: TGCAGCGTGGCAGGGGATCAGAGGACCCAGTACTTC
CDR3: CSVAGDQRTQYF
size: .
V: TRBV29-1
D: .
J: TRBJ2-5

DNA: TGCGCCAGCAGCCAACTGGGACTAGCGGGAACTCCTTCTGGCTCCTACAATGAGCAGTTCTTC
CDR3: CASSQLGLAGTPSGSYNEQFF
size: .
V: TRBV4-1
D: TRBD2
J: TRBJ2-1

DNA: TGTGCCAGCAGCCATTGGGTATCGCGGGCCCAACAGCATTTT
CDR3: CASSHWVSRAQQHF
size: .
V: TRBV5-6
D: .
J: TRBJ1-5

DNA: TGTGCCAGCAGCGCCCCCCCCGGGACAGGGGACCCGAACACTGAAGCTTTCTTT
CDR3: CASSAPPGTGDPNTEAFF
size: .
V: TRBV9
D: TRBD1
J: TRBJ1-1

DNA: TGTGCCAGCAGCCCAGGGACAGGGACGGAGACCCAGTACTTC
CDR3: CASSPGTGTETQYF
size: .
V: TRBV7-2
D: TRBD1
J: TRBJ2-5

DNA: TGTGCTAGTGGTTTGGGGGGCCTGAACACTGAAGCTTTCTTT
CDR3: CASGLGGLNTEAFF
size: .
V: TRBV12-5
D: .
J: TRBJ1-1

DNA: TGTGCCAGCAGTAGATTACTGGCGGGCACCGGGGAGCTGTTTTTT
CDR3: CASSRLLAGTGELFF
size: .
V: TRBV6-5
D: .
J: TRBJ2-2

DNA: TGCAGTGCTAGTTACCTCGCCCAGGGTGGGCAGTACTTC
CDR3: CSASYLAQGGQYF
size: .
V: TRBV20-1
D: .
J: TRBJ2-7

DNA: TGTGCCAGCAGCCATACCTTTAGCGGGAGCCTCAATGAGCAGTTCTTC
CDR3: CASSHTFSGSLNEQFF
size: .
V: TRBV7-9
D: TRBD2
J: TRBJ2-1

DNA: TGTGCCAGCAGCCGGAGCGTAGGACAGCCAGGCTTTGGGACCCAGTACTTC
CDR3: CASSRSVGQPGFGTQYF
size: .
V: TRBV4-2
D: .
J: TRBJ2-5

DNA: TGCAGTGCTAGACTGAGCACTGAAGCCTTCTTT
CDR3: CSARLSTEAFF
size: .
V: TRBV20-1
D: .
J: TRBJ1-1

DNA: TGCGCCAGCAGCCAGAGACAGGGTGCGGAGACCCAGTACTTC
CDR3: CASSQRQGAETQYF
size: .
V: TRBV4-1
D: TRBD1
J: TRBJ2-5

DNA: TGTGCCAGCAGCCCGGATGGGGGACAGAGCAATCAGCCCCAGCATTTT
CDR3: CASSPDGGQSNQPQHF
size: .
V: TRBV11-2
D: TRBD1
J: TRBJ1-5

DNA: TGTGCCAGCAGTGAAGCGCCAGGCGTCTTCTCTGGAAACACCATATATTTT
CDR3: CASSEAPGVFSGNTIYF
size: .
V: TRBV6-1
D: .
J: TRBJ1-3

DNA: TGTGCCAGCAGCTGGACTATAGCGGGCAGAGCCTACGAGCAGTACTTC
CDR3: CASSWTIAGRAYEQYF
size: .
V: TRBV7-6
D: TRBD2
J: TRBJ2-7

DNA: TGTGCCAGCAGTGAAACAGGATTACTCGTTGAAGCTTTCTTT
CDR3: CASSETGLLVEAFF
size: .
V: TRBV6-1
D: .
J: TRBJ1-1

DNA: TGTGCCAGCAGTTTAAGGGGGACAGGGCCCAACTATGGCTACACCTTC
CDR3: CASSLRGTGPNYGYTF
size: .
V: TRBV27
D: TRBD1
J: TRBJ1-2

DNA: TGCGCCAGCAGCCAACTCTATCAGGCCCCTTCCTACGAGCAGTACTTC
CDR3: CASSQLYQAPSYEQYF
size: .
V: TRBV4-3
D: .
J: TRBJ2-7

DNA: TGTGCCAGTAGTATTTTTGGTCGCGGAGCTTTCTTT
CDR3: CASSIFGRGAFF
size: .
V: TRBV19
D: .
J: TRBJ1-1

DNA: TGTGCCAGCAGCCTAGCGGGAGGTACGAATGAGCAGTTCTTC
CDR3: CASSLAGGTNEQFF
size: once
V: TRBV28
D: TRBD2
J: TRBJ2-1

DNA: TGCAGCGGAGAAGCCGGGACTAGCGGGAGGGTTGAGCAGTTCTTC
CDR3: CSGEAGTSGRVEQFF
size: .
V: TRBV29-1
D: TRBD2
J: TRBJ2-1

DNA: TGCGCCAGCAGCTTGCGGAGCGGGACGAACGAGCAGTACTTC
CDR3: CASSLRSGTNEQYF
size: .
V: TRBV5-1
D: TRBD2
J: TRBJ2-7

DNA: TGTGCCAGCAGCCCAGGACAGGGGGCGAGAGGTCAGCCCCAGCATTTT
CDR3: CASSPGQGARGQPQHF
size: .
V: TRBV7-2
D: TRBD1
J: TRBJ1-5

DNA: TGTGCCAGCAGCTTAGCGCTATATCAGCCCCAGCATTTT
CDR3: CASSLALYQPQHF
size: .
V: TRBV7-6
D: .
J: TRBJ1-5

DNA: TGTGCCAGCAGCTTGGGTTGGAGGTATGAGCAGTTCTTC
CDR3: CASSLGWRYEQFF
size: .
V: TRBV5-5
D: .
J: TRBJ2-1

DNA: TGCGCCAGCAGCAACCCCTGGCGGGCCGGAGATACGCAGTATTTT
CDR3: CASSNPWRAGDTQYF
size: .
V: TRBV10-2
D: .
J: TRBJ2-3

DNA: TGTGCCAGCAGCCAAGGGACTAGTTCCTACGAGCAGTACTTC
CDR3: CASSQGTSSYEQYF
size: .
V: TRBV4-2
D: TRBD2
J: TRBJ2-7